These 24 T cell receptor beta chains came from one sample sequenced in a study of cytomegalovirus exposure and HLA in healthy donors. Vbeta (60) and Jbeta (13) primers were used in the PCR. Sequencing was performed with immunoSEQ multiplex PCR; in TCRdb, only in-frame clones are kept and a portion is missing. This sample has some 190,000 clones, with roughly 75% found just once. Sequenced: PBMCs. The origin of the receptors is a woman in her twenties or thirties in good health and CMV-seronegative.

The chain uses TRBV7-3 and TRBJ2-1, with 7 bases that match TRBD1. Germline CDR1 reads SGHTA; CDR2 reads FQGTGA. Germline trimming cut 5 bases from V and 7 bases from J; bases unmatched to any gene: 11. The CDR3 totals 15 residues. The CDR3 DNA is TGTGCCAGCAGCGTGACAGGGTTGACAGGGAATGAGCAGTTCTTC. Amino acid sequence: CASSVTGLTGNEQFF.

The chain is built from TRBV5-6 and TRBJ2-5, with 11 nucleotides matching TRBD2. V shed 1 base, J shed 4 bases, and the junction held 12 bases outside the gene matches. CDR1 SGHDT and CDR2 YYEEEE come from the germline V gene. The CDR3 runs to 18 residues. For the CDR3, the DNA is TGTGCCAGCAGCTTGAGATCAGTAGCGGGGGGGCCGCGAGAGACCCAGTACTTC. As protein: CASSLRSVAGGPRETQYF.

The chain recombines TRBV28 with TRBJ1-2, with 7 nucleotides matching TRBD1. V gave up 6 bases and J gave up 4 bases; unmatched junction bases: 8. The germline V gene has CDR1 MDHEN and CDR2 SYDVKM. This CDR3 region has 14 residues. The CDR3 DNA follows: TGTGCCAGCAGAGTGACTGGGACAGCCTATGGCTACACCTTC. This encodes CASRVTGTAYGYTF.

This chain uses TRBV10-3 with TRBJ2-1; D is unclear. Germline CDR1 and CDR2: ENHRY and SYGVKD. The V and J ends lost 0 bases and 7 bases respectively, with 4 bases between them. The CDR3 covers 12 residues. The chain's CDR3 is CAISESMNEQFF. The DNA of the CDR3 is TGTGCCATCAGTGAGTCCATGAATGAGCAGTTCTTC.

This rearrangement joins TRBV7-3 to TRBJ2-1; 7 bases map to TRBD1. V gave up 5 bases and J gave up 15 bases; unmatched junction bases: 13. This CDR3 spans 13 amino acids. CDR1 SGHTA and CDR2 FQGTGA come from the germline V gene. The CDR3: CASSPPGQERRFF. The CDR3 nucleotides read TGTGCCAGCAGCCCCCCCGGACAGGAAAGAAGGTTCTTC.

This chain's CDR3 is CASSEWRDRGYTF. CDR3 coding DNA: TGCGCCAGCAGTGAGTGGCGGGATCGTGGCTACACCTTC. The chain has TRBV10-2 and TRBJ1-2; the D is unclear. Trimming stripped 1 base from V and 7 bases from J, with 10 bases between. CDR1 WSHSY and CDR2 SAAADI come from the germline V gene. This CDR3 is 13 amino acids long.

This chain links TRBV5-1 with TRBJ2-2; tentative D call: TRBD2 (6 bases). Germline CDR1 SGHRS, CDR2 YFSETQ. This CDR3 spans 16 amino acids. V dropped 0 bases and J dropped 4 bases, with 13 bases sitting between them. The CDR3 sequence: CASSLEGGVFTGELFF. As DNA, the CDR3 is TGCGCCAGCAGCTTGGAAGGCGGGGTTTTCACCGGGGAGCTGTTTTTT.

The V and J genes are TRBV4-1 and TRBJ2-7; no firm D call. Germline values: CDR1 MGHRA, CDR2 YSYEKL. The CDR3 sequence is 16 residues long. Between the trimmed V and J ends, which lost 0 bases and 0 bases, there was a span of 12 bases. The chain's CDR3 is CASSQDLAVSSYEQYF. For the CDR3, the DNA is TGCGCCAGCAGCCAAGACCTCGCAGTAAGCTCCTACGAGCAGTACTTC.

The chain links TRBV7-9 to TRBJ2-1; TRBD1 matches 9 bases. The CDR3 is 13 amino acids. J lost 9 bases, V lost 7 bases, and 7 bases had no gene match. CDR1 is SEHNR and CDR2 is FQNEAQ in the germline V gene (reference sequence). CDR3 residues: CASTGTGPTEQFF. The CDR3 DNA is TGTGCCAGCACCGGGACAGGGCCCACTGAGCAGTTCTTC.

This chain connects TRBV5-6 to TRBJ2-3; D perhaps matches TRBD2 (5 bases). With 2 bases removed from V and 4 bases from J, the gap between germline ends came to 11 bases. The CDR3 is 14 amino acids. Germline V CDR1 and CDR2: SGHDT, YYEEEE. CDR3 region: CASSFRLASDTQYF. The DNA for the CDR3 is TGTGCCAGCAGCTTCCGGCTAGCATCAGATACGCAGTATTTT.

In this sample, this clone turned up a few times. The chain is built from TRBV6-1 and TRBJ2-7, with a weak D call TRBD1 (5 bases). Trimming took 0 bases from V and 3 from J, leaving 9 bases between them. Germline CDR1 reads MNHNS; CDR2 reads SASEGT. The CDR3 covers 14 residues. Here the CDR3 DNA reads TGTGCCAGCAGTGAAGCAGGGGCCGACTACGAGCAGTACTTC. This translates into CASSEAGADYEQYF.

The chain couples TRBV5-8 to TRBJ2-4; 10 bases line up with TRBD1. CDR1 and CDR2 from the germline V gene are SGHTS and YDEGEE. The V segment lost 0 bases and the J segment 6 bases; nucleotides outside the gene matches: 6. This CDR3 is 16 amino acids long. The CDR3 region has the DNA TGTGCCAGCAGCTTGGGGAACCGGGACAGGGGAAACATTCAGTACTTC. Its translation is CASSLGNRDRGNIQYF.

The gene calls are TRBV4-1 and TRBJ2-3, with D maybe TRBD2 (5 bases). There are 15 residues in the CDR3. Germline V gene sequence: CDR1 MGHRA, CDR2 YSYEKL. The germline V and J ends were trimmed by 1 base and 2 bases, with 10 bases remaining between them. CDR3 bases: TGCGCCAGCAGCCAAGTGGGAGCTACCACAGATACGCAGTATTTT. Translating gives CASSQVGATTDTQYF.

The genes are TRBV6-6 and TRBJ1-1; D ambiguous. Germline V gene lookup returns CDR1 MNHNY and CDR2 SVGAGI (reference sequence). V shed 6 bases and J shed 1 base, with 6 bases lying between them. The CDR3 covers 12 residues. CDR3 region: CASRGGNTEAFF. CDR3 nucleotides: TGTGCCAGCAGAGGAGGGAACACTGAAGCTTTCTTT.

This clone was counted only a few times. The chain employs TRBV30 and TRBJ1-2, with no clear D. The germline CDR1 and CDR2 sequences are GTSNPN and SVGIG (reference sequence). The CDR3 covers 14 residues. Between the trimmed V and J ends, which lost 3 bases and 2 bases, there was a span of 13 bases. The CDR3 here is CAWRALRGNYGYTF. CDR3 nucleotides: TGTGCCTGGAGAGCACTAAGAGGCAACTATGGCTACACCTTC. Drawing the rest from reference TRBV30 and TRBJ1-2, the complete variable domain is SQTIHQWPATLVQPVGSPLSLECTVEGTSNPNLYWYRQAAGRGLQLLFYSVGIGQISSEVPQNLSASRPQDRQFILSSKKLLLSDSGFYLCAWRALRGNYGYTFGSGTRLTVV.

In DNA form, the CDR3 reads TGCAGCGTTGTTCGACACAACAATGAGCAGTTCTTC. It specifies CSVVRHNNEQFF. The chain joins TRBV29-1 to TRBJ2-1; D ambiguous. The CDR3 consists of 12 residues. Trimming shortened V by 4 bases and J by 5 bases, and 9 bases separated the two germline ends. CDR1 is SQVTM and CDR2 is ANQGSEA in the germline V gene.

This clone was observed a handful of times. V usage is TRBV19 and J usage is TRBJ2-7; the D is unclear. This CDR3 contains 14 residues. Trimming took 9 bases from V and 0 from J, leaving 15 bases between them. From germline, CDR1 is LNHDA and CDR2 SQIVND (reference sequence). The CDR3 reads CASSPRILSYEQYF. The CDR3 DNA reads TGTGCCAGCTCGCCTAGGATCCTCTCCTACGAGCAGTACTTC.

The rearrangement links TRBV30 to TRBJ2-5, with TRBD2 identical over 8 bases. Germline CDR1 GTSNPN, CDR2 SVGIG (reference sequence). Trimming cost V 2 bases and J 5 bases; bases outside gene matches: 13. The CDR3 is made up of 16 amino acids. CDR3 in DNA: TGTGCCTGGAGTACCGGATTAGCGGGGAGGGGGGAGACCCAGTACTTC. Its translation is CAWSTGLAGRGETQYF.

The CDR3 region has the DNA TGTGCCAGCAGCTTGGTTATCCGGAGCTACGAGCAGTACTTC. Amino acids: CASSLVIRSYEQYF. This rearrangement joins TRBV7-8 to TRBJ2-7; D remains unclear. V lost 3 bases and J lost 3, with 12 bases in between. Germline V gives CDR1 SGHVS, CDR2 FQNEAQ. The CDR3 has 14 residues.

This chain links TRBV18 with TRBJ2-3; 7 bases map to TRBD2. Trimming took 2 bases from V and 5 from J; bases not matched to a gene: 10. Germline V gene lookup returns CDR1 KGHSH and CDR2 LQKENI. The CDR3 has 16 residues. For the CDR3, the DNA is TGTGCCAGCTCACCAGTCCCTAGCGGTAATGTAGATACGCAGTATTTT. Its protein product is CASSPVPSGNVDTQYF.

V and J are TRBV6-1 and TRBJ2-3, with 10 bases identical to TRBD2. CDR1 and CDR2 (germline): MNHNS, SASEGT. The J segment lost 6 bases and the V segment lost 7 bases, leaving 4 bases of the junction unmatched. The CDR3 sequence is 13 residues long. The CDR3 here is CASTSGGWDTQYF. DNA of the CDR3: TGTGCCAGCACTAGCGGGGGATGGGATACGCAGTATTTT.

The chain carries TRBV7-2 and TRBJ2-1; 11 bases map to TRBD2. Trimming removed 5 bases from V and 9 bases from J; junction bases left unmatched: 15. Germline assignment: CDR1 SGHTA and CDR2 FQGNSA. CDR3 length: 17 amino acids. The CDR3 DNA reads TGTGCCAGCAGCCCGGAGGTAGTAGCGGGGGGGCCGAGTGAGCAGTTCTTC. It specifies CASSPEVVAGGPSEQFF.

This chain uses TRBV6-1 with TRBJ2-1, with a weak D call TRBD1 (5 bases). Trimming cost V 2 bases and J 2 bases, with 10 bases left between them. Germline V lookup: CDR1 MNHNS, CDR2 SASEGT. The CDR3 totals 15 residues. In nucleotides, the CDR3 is TGTGCCAGCAGTGAAAACTGGGGCCCCTACAATGAGCAGTTCTTC. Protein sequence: CASSENWGPYNEQFF.

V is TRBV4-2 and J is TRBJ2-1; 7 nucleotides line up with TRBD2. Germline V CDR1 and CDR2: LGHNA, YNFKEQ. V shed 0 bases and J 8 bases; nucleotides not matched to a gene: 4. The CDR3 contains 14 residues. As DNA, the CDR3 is TGTGCCAGCAGCCAAGATAGGACTAGTTATGAGCAGTTCTTC. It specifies CASSQDRTSYEQFF.